This T cell receptor (beta chain) was captured by sequencing in a study of T cell responses to AZD1222 COVID-19 vaccine. The study's findings and limits: The donors showed a predominance of white British ancestry and of females, with possible underestimation of clonal diversity. Increases in Spike-specific TCR breadth and depth were seen after two AZD1222 doses. Of spike-specific TCRs, nearly half reportedly target regions left unmutated in variants.

Germline CDR1 reads GTSNPN; CDR2 reads SVGIG (reference sequence). V shed 5 bases and J 1 base; nucleotides not matched to a gene: 9. The CDR3 loop spans 15 amino acids. TCRdb's table, derived via immunoSEQ multiplex PCR, lists solely in-frame clones and lacks some. The profile covers over 85,000 clones, with around 82% appearing a single time and over 15% taken by the ten largest. A remark on this clone: Its antigen remains unknown.

This rearrangement joins TRBV30 to TRBJ2-7; TRBD1 matches at 9 bases. This TCR was recovered from an adult in good health. The sequenced sample was peripheral blood, obtained on day 0 of AZD1222 vaccination. The CDR3 sequence is CAWLTSTGGSYEQYV. The CDR3 DNA sequence: TGTGCCTGGCTAACCTCGACAGGGGGGTCCTACGAGCAGTACGTC.